This entry describes one T cell receptor (beta chain). The table lists this clonotype with many counts. Its antigen is not yet known. Base qualities were left out, and no much larger clone turns up one base away. Hyperthyroidism patients were newly diagnosed, had a disease duration of under 2 months, and were aged 18 to 65 years. The study excluded patients with uncontrolled infections, other autoimmune diseases, pregnancy or lactation. Clinical symptoms, serum thyroxine and TRAb, thyroid ultrasound, and orbital computed tomography formed the basis for the diagnoses. Blood from progressor patients was drawn when they were first diagnosed with hyperthyroidism, before any ophthalmopathy symptoms appeared. PBMCs were separated from approximately 9.9 ml of fresh peripheral blood using Ficoll-Paque density gradient centrifugation. Progressor patients were defined as those initially diagnosed with Graves' hyperthyroidism in whom ophthalmopathy developed during follow-up. Trizol reagent was used to extract total RNA, and RNA quality was then checked on an Agilent 2100 Bioanalyzer.

The data were obtained in a study of T cells in Graves' hyperthyroidism and ophthalmopathy (dated by TCRdb to about 2019). Study-wide context: Peripheral blood was collected at initial diagnosis, before any treatment. To identify distinguishing TCR V-J signatures, a discovery cohort of about 95 patients was used, comprising 40 to 45 with Graves' ophthalmopathy and 57 with stable Graves' hyperthyroidism. Following sampling, methimazole starting at 30 mg daily was given to hyperthyroidism patients, and high-dose intravenous methylprednisolone was given to ophthalmopathy patients. TCR Vbeta CDR3 sequencing of some 140 peripheral blood samples (over 40 ophthalmopathy, approximately 80 hyperthyroidism and roughly 17 progressor patients) is reported in the paper. Thyroid tissue and blood T-cell repertoires from roughly 6 Graves' hyperthyroidism patients were also compared in the study. Whether ophthalmopathy could be predicted prospectively was tested in an independent validation cohort made up of 18 to 20 hyperthyroidism patients plus 17 patients who later progressed to ophthalmopathy. The roughly 99 discovery patients were divided at random into training and test sets in a 7:3 ratio. What the work shows at the level of the full study, not this receptor alone: Sample size was not statistically predetermined, and blinding of investigators to group allocation was not performed. Ophthalmopathy was separated from stable hyperthyroidism by a 13 V-J signature model, with over 85% sensitivity and around 81% specificity obtained in cross-validation and 80%/75% obtained in testing. During validation, the model predicted progression to ophthalmopathy a median of around 6 months ahead of onset, with more than 55% sensitivity and roughly 72% specificity. Blood samples also contained most of the expanded thyroid clonotypes (frequency above 0.001), which suggests that blood repertoires may reflect thyroid immune responses.

TCR beta CDR3 regions were amplified from RNA transcripts. The first round of RT-PCR for the TCR CDR3 was performed with the HTBI primer set and the Qiagen OneStep RT-PCR kit. Libraries were constructed in a second round of multiplex PCR, after which size selection and purification were performed. The libraries were sequenced on an Illumina HiSeq2000 using paired-end 100 bp reads. In the paper's pipeline: SOAPnuke was used to process the raw data, throwing out any read that contained adapters or uncalled bases, had a mean Phred below 15, or lacked an exact constant-primer or identifier match. COPE v1.2.5 was used to merge the high-quality paired reads, and each unique nucleotide sequence was defined as a clonotype. Clonotypes were aligned to IMGT TRBV, TRBD and TRBJ reference segments using MiTCR v1.1. Only V-J combinations with frequency above 0.0001, covering roughly 99% of repertoires, were analysed. A TCS score was defined as the ratio between F50 (clonal expansion) and ExV (chaos), using BLOSUM62-based TCRdist between CDR3 peptides within each V-J. Welch's t-statistics and random forest reduced roughly 500 V-J features to 13, which were used in a naive Bayes classifier (R e1071). TCRdb reprocessed the public reads (quality trimming at Q25 with fastp, clone calling with MiXCR) and kept in-frame beta chains. Each entry merges the rows of one CDR3 protein and shows their most common DNA and genes. TCRdb assigned the V and J calls; the authors' analysis was not used. This sample gives about 150,000 distinct CDR3 sequences in total; about 20% of them show up just once. In total, the top ten clones hold around two thirds of the sample.

V loses 6 bases, J loses 3 bases, and the germline ends lie 8 bases apart. The CDR3 contains 12 residues, cysteine and phenylalanine counted. The sequence is cut down to CDR3 DNA, 36 bases in frame from base 1. The source of this sequence is a woman aged 50 to 60 with Graves' hyperthyroidism that later progressed to Graves' ophthalmopathy. The receptor chain draws on TRBV12-3 or TRBV12-4 and TRBJ1-2; no D gene can be assigned with confidence. Material for sequencing was blood. The nucleotide sequence is TGTGCCAGCAGGATTGGATACTATGGCTACACCTTC. Its protein reads: CASRIGYYGYTF.